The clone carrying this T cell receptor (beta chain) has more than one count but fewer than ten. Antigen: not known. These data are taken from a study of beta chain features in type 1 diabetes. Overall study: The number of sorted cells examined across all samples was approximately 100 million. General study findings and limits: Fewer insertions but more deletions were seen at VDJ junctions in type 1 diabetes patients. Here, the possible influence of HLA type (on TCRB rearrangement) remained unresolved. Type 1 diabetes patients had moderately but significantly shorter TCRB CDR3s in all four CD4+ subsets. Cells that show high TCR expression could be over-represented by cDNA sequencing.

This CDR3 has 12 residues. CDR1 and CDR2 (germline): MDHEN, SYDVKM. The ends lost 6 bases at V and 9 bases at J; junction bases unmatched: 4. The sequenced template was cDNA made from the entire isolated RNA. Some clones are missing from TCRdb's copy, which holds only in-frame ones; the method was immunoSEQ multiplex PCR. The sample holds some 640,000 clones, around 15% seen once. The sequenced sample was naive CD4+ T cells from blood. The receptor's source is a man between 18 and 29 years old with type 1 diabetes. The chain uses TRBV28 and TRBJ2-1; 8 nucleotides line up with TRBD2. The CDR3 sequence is CASSTTSGEQFF. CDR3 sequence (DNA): TGTGCCAGCAGCACTACTAGCGGTGAGCAGTTCTTC.